The rows below give T cell receptor beta chains drawn from one sample of a study of CD8+ T cells in alopecia areata. Profiling relied on immunoSEQ multiplex PCR, and the TCRdb table lists in-frame clones only, not all of them. In the table there are about 180,000 clones, roughly 60% of which are singletons. This specimen was CD4+ T cells sorted from blood, taken between weeks 55 and 65, from a patient treated with tofacitinib. The receptors were gathered from a human donor with alopecia areata. Both conserved end residues are part of each CDR3. Fields, in order: J gene, V gene, D gene, clone size, CDR3 protein, CDR3 DNA. The D gene is left open where the match is weak. Clone size, where shown, is once, few, many, or a class for clones that have expanded.

j_call: TRBJ1-2
v_call: TRBV29-1
d_call: NA
clone_size: NA
cdr3_aa: CSVPFEEMADGYTF
cdr3_nt: TGCAGCGTTCCCTTTGAGGAGATGGCGGATGGCTACACCTTC

j_call: TRBJ2-5
v_call: TRBV30
d_call: NA
clone_size: few
cdr3_aa: CAWSLSRETQYF
cdr3_nt: TGTGCCTGGAGTCTTAGTCGGGAGACCCAGTACTTC

j_call: TRBJ1-1
v_call: TRBV9
d_call: TRBD1
clone_size: NA
cdr3_aa: CASSDTGGTEAFF
cdr3_nt: TGTGCCAGCAGCGATACAGGGGGTACTGAAGCTTTCTTT

j_call: TRBJ2-4
v_call: TRBV6-1
d_call: NA
clone_size: NA
cdr3_aa: CASSVLGSSGIQYF
cdr3_nt: TGTGCCAGCAGTGTTTTAGGATCAAGTGGCATTCAGTACTTC

j_call: TRBJ2-2
v_call: TRBV14
d_call: NA
clone_size: NA
cdr3_aa: CASSQDWNTGELFF
cdr3_nt: TGTGCCAGCAGCCAAGACTGGAACACCGGGGAGCTGTTTTTT

j_call: TRBJ1-2
v_call: TRBV4-1
d_call: NA
clone_size: few
cdr3_aa: CASSQDLRPYGYTF
cdr3_nt: TGCGCCAGCAGCCAAGATCTACGCCCCTATGGCTACACCTTC

j_call: TRBJ1-6
v_call: TRBV6-5
d_call: TRBD1
clone_size: few
cdr3_aa: CASSYSTGVGSPLHF
cdr3_nt: TGTGCCAGCAGTTACTCAACAGGGGTTGGTTCACCCCTCCACTTT

j_call: TRBJ1-2
v_call: TRBV29-1
d_call: NA
clone_size: NA
cdr3_aa: CSVASGVGGYTF
cdr3_nt: TGCAGCGTTGCGTCCGGGGTTGGAGGCTACACCTTC

j_call: TRBJ1-2
v_call: TRBV14
d_call: NA
clone_size: NA
cdr3_aa: CASSQSLAAQLYGYTF
cdr3_nt: TGTGCCAGCAGCCAATCTCTGGCAGCCCAGCTCTATGGCTACACCTTC

j_call: TRBJ2-6
v_call: TRBV30
d_call: TRBD1
clone_size: NA
cdr3_aa: CAWNPGTGESSGASVLTF
cdr3_nt: TGTGCCTGGAACCCTGGGACAGGGGAGAGCTCTGGGGCCAGCGTCCTGACTTTC

j_call: TRBJ1-6
v_call: TRBV19
d_call: NA
clone_size: few
cdr3_aa: CASRGRESYNSPLHF
cdr3_nt: TGTGCCAGTAGAGGCAGGGAGTCCTATAATTCACCCCTCCACTTT

j_call: TRBJ1-5
v_call: TRBV30
d_call: NA
clone_size: NA
cdr3_aa: CAWDVGAGKGQPQHF
cdr3_nt: TGTGCCTGGGACGTCGGGGCGGGGAAAGGGCAGCCCCAGCATTTT

j_call: TRBJ2-1
v_call: TRBV30
d_call: NA
clone_size: few
cdr3_aa: CAWSKLGTHEQFF
cdr3_nt: TGTGCCTGGAGTAAGTTAGGTACGCATGAGCAGTTCTTC

j_call: TRBJ2-1
v_call: TRBV5-1
d_call: TRBD2
clone_size: NA
cdr3_aa: CASSSAPTSGVNNEQFF
cdr3_nt: TGCGCCAGCAGCTCCGCCCCGACTAGCGGGGTGAACAATGAGCAGTTCTTC

j_call: TRBJ1-6
v_call: TRBV5-6
d_call: TRBD1
clone_size: NA
cdr3_aa: CASSPLDRGNSPLHF
cdr3_nt: TGTGCCAGCAGCCCGCTCGACAGGGGCAATTCACCCCTCCACTTT

j_call: TRBJ1-1
v_call: TRBV29-1
d_call: NA
clone_size: NA
cdr3_aa: CSTASGTSNTEAFF
cdr3_nt: TGCAGCACAGCATCCGGGACGAGTAACACTGAAGCTTTCTTT

j_call: TRBJ1-2
v_call: TRBV29-1
d_call: TRBD1
clone_size: NA
cdr3_aa: CSVGTGGYGYTF
cdr3_nt: TGCAGCGTCGGGACAGGGGGCTATGGCTACACCTTC

j_call: TRBJ1-1
v_call: TRBV7-9
d_call: NA
clone_size: few
cdr3_aa: CASSLLQNTEAFF
cdr3_nt: TGTGCCAGCAGCTTACTTCAGAACACTGAAGCTTTCTTT

j_call: TRBJ2-3
v_call: TRBV11-2
d_call: NA
clone_size: few
cdr3_aa: CASSLWTGLTDTQYF
cdr3_nt: TGTGCCAGCAGCCTCTGGACGGGCCTCACAGATACGCAGTATTTT

j_call: TRBJ2-3
v_call: TRBV25-1
d_call: NA
clone_size: NA
cdr3_aa: CASSDAALLDTQYF
cdr3_nt: TGTGCCAGCAGTGATGCAGCGCTCCTCGATACGCAGTATTTT

j_call: TRBJ1-6
v_call: TRBV25-1
d_call: NA
clone_size: NA
cdr3_aa: CASSRTGTGGALHF
cdr3_nt: TGTGCCAGCAGTAGGACGGGTACGGGCGGAGCCCTCCACTTT

j_call: TRBJ2-7
v_call: TRBV10-3
d_call: NA
clone_size: few
cdr3_aa: CAISESKVARSYEQYF
cdr3_nt: TGTGCCATCAGTGAGTCAAAGGTGGCTAGAAGCTACGAGCAGTACTTC

j_call: TRBJ1-1
v_call: TRBV25-1
d_call: TRBD1
clone_size: NA
cdr3_aa: CASTGQGATEAFF
cdr3_nt: TGTGCCAGCACCGGACAGGGGGCGACTGAAGCTTTCTTT

j_call: TRBJ2-7
v_call: TRBV28
d_call: NA
clone_size: few
cdr3_aa: CASSSGLYYEQYF
cdr3_nt: TGTGCCAGCAGCTCTGGGCTGTACTACGAGCAGTACTTC

j_call: TRBJ2-6
v_call: TRBV29-1
d_call: NA
clone_size: NA
cdr3_aa: CSALSSGANVLTF
cdr3_nt: TGCAGCGCTCTAAGCTCTGGGGCCAACGTCCTGACTTTC

j_call: TRBJ2-3
v_call: TRBV28
d_call: TRBD1
clone_size: NA
cdr3_aa: CASSSRDRGTDTQYF
cdr3_nt: TGTGCCAGCAGTTCCCGGGACAGGGGCACAGATACGCAGTATTTT

j_call: TRBJ1-6
v_call: TRBV5-6
d_call: NA
clone_size: once
cdr3_aa: CASSFRGSGNSPLHF
cdr3_nt: TGTGCCAGCAGCTTTCGGGGGTCCGGTAATTCACCCCTCCACTTT

j_call: TRBJ2-4
v_call: TRBV6-5
d_call: NA
clone_size: NA
cdr3_aa: CASSNENIQYF
cdr3_nt: TGTGCCAGCAGTAACGAAAACATTCAGTACTTC

j_call: TRBJ2-3
v_call: TRBV29-1
d_call: NA
clone_size: NA
cdr3_aa: CSVGGVRESLSTDTQYF
cdr3_nt: TGCAGCGTGGGTGGAGTCCGGGAGAGTCTTAGCACAGATACGCAGTATTTT

j_call: TRBJ1-2
v_call: TRBV19
d_call: NA
clone_size: NA
cdr3_aa: CASSKQGWNGYTF
cdr3_nt: TGTGCCAGTAGTAAACAGGGATGGAACGGCTACACCTTC

j_call: TRBJ2-7
v_call: TRBV30
d_call: NA
clone_size: NA
cdr3_aa: CAWKRKRGALSYEQYF
cdr3_nt: TGTGCCTGGAAGAGAAAACGGGGGGCTCTCTCCTACGAGCAGTACTTC

j_call: TRBJ2-5
v_call: TRBV11-3
d_call: NA
clone_size: NA
cdr3_aa: CASSLDPDPTTQYF
cdr3_nt: TGTGCCAGCAGCTTAGATCCGGACCCAACTACCCAGTACTTC

j_call: TRBJ1-5
v_call: TRBV5-1
d_call: NA
clone_size: NA
cdr3_aa: CASSLGSGQGQPQHF
cdr3_nt: TGCGCCAGCAGCTTGGGTTCCGGGCAAGGGCAGCCCCAGCATTTT

j_call: TRBJ1-5
v_call: TRBV29-1
d_call: NA
clone_size: NA
cdr3_aa: CSVGKGRDQPQHF
cdr3_nt: TGCAGCGTTGGTAAGGGCCGAGATCAGCCCCAGCATTTT

j_call: TRBJ2-5
v_call: TRBV19
d_call: NA
clone_size: NA
cdr3_aa: CARGRHQETQYF
cdr3_nt: TGTGCCAGGGGACGGCATCAAGAGACCCAGTACTTC

j_call: TRBJ1-2
v_call: TRBV14
d_call: NA
clone_size: few
cdr3_aa: CASSQEGRDLYGYTF
cdr3_nt: TGTGCCAGCAGCCAAGAAGGCAGGGATCTTTATGGCTACACCTTC

j_call: TRBJ1-1
v_call: TRBV18
d_call: NA
clone_size: NA
cdr3_aa: CASSPPIGNTEAFF
cdr3_nt: TGTGCCAGCTCACCACCGATCGGGAACACTGAAGCTTTCTTT

j_call: TRBJ2-1
v_call: TRBV29-1
d_call: TRBD2
clone_size: NA
cdr3_aa: CSAAGGLNEQFF
cdr3_nt: TGCAGCGCGGCGGGGGGGCTCAATGAGCAGTTCTTC

j_call: TRBJ2-5
v_call: TRBV6-5
d_call: NA
clone_size: NA
cdr3_aa: CASSYYSKETQYF
cdr3_nt: TGTGCCAGCAGTTACTATTCTAAAGAGACCCAGTACTTC

j_call: TRBJ1-1
v_call: TRBV5-1
d_call: NA
clone_size: few
cdr3_aa: CASSPSVGGNTEAFF
cdr3_nt: TGCGCCAGCAGCCCGAGTGTCGGGGGGAACACTGAAGCTTTCTTT

j_call: TRBJ2-5
v_call: TRBV15
d_call: NA
clone_size: NA
cdr3_aa: CATSRDSQTQYF
cdr3_nt: TGTGCCACCAGCAGGGACAGCCAGACCCAGTACTTC

j_call: TRBJ1-2
v_call: TRBV10-3
d_call: TRBD1
clone_size: few
cdr3_aa: CAIRGTGVGYTF
cdr3_nt: TGTGCCATCAGAGGGACAGGGGTTGGCTACACCTTC

j_call: TRBJ1-2
v_call: TRBV27
d_call: TRBD1
clone_size: NA
cdr3_aa: CASSLRTGLSGYTF
cdr3_nt: TGTGCCAGCAGTTTAAGGACAGGCCTATCCGGCTACACCTTC

j_call: TRBJ1-2
v_call: TRBV5-1
d_call: NA
clone_size: NA
cdr3_aa: CASSLQSYGYTF
cdr3_nt: TGCGCCAGCAGCTTACAGAGCTATGGCTACACCTTC

j_call: TRBJ1-4
v_call: TRBV19
d_call: TRBD1
clone_size: NA
cdr3_aa: CASSPRTGGGEKLFF
cdr3_nt: TGTGCCAGTAGTCCCCGGACAGGGGGAGGTGAAAAACTGTTTTTT

j_call: TRBJ1-2
v_call: TRBV29-1
d_call: NA
clone_size: NA
cdr3_aa: CSAGGGLIYGYTF
cdr3_nt: TGCAGCGCTGGTGGGGGCCTTATCTATGGCTACACCTTC